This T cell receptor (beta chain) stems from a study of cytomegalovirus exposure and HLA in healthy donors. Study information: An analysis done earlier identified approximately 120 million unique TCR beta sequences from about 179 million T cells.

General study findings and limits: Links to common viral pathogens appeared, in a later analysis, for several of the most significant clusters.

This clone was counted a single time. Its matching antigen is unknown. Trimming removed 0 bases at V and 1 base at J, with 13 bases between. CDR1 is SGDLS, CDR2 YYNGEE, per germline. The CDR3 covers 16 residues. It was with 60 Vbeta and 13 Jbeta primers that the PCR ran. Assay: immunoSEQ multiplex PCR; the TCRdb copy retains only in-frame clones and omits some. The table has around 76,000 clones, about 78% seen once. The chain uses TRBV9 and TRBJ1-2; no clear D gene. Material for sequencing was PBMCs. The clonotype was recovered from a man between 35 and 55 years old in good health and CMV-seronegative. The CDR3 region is CASSVERADLNYGYTF. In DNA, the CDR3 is TGTGCCAGCAGCGTAGAGCGGGCCGATCTTAACTATGGCTACACCTTC.